The 23 T cell receptor beta chains given below trace back to one sample, sequenced in a study of OX40 agonist ivuxolimab in advanced cancers. Generated by immunoSEQ multiplex PCR, the TCRdb table keeps only in-frame clones and is missing some. The sample lists approximately 32,000 clones, around 82% occurring once. Source: CD4+ or CD8+ T cells sorted from blood, taken in a trial of the OX40 agonist ivuxolimab. These receptor sequences come from an adult with an advanced solid tumor such as melanoma, head and neck, liver or kidney cancer.

V usage is TRBV4-3 and J usage is TRBJ1-2; D gene unclear. V lost 4 bases and J lost 3, with 9 bases in between. This CDR3 contains 13 residues. Germline CDR1 and CDR2: LGHNA and YSLEER. In DNA, the CDR3 is TGCGCCAGCAGCCCCGGACGGGACTATGGCTACACCTTC. Encoded protein: CASSPGRDYGYTF.

The gene calls are TRBV19 and TRBJ1-1, with a tentative D call TRBD1 (6 bases). Germline values: CDR1 LNHDA, CDR2 SQIVND (reference sequence). This CDR3 is built from 13 residues. Trimming took 1 base from V and 4 from J, leaving 7 bases between them. The CDR3 protein is CASSIAGVTEAFF. The CDR3 DNA reads TGTGCCAGTAGTATAGCAGGGGTCACTGAAGCTTTCTTT.

The chain uses TRBV19 and TRBJ2-7, with a tentative D call TRBD2 (5 bases). The CDR3 is 15 residues long. Deletions cut 5 bases from V and 0 bases from J, with 14 bases between. Germline loops: CDR1 LNHDA, CDR2 SQIVND (reference sequence). CDR3 amino acids: CASSAGGYFSYEQYF. The CDR3 DNA reads TGTGCCAGTAGTGCCGGCGGGTATTTCTCCTACGAGCAGTACTTC.

This sequence joins TRBV5-4 and TRBJ2-3; 10 bases map to TRBD2. After removal of 4 bases from V and 1 base from J, the junction contained 3 bases not matched to a gene. CDR1 SGHNT and CDR2 YYREEE come from the germline V gene (reference sequence). The CDR3 consists of 15 residues. The CDR3 DNA sequence: TGTGCCAGCAGCGGAGGGACTAGCGGCACAGATACGCAGTATTTT. This codes for CASSGGTSGTDTQYF.

The sample holds many counts of this clone. This chain uses TRBV7-3 with TRBJ2-1; maybe TRBD2 (6 bases). The CDR3 contains 15 residues. Deletions cut 4 bases from V and 1 base from J, with 11 bases between. Germline assignment: CDR1 SGHTA and CDR2 FQGTGA. As DNA, the CDR3 is TGTGCCAGCAGCTCTCGAGCGGGTTCCTACAATGAGCAGTTCTTC. It specifies CASSSRAGSYNEQFF.

The chain carries TRBV5-6 and TRBJ2-5; TRBD1 matches at 9 bases. The CDR3 is made up of 14 amino acids. V was pared by 4 bases and J by 2 bases, with 3 bases of the junction left unmatched. In germline, CDR1 is SGHDT, CDR2 YYEEEE. The CDR3 DNA follows: TGTGCCAGCAGCGGGGACAGGGTACAAGAGACCCAGTACTTC. Translated: CASSGDRVQETQYF.

The gene calls are TRBV27 and TRBJ1-5; no definite D call. Germline V CDR1 and CDR2: MNHEY, SMNVEV (reference sequence). The CDR3 is made up of 11 amino acids. V lost 5 bases to trimming and J lost 3 bases, with 2 bases between them. The CDR3 DNA reads as TGTGCCAGCAGTCCCAATCAGCCCCAGCATTTT. Its protein product is CASSPNQPQHF.

The chain carries TRBV5-4 and TRBJ1-2; D may be TRBD1 (5 bases). Germline assignment: CDR1 SGHNT and CDR2 YYREEE (reference sequence). This CDR3 has 15 amino acids. Trimming removed 4 bases at V and 0 bases at J, with 13 bases between. CDR3 bases: TGTGCCAGCAGCCTCGGGGCTGGGTCTAACTATGGCTACACCTTC. It specifies CASSLGAGSNYGYTF. Looking up the rest from reference TRBV5-4 and TRBJ1-2 gives the full variable domain: ETGVTQSPTHLIKTRGQQVTLRCSSQSGHNTVSWYQQALGQGPQFIFQYYREEENGRGNFPPRFSGLQFPNYSSELNVNALELDDSALYLCASSLGAGSNYGYTFGSGTRLTVV.

This sequence joins TRBV29-1 and TRBJ1-4, with no clear D. Germline CDR1 and CDR2: SQVTM and ANQGSEA. Trimming took 5 bases from V and 0 from J, leaving 4 bases between them. CDR3 length equals 12 residues. CDR3 sequence: CSVPSTNEKLFF. CDR3 sequence (DNA): TGCAGCGTTCCCTCAACTAATGAAAAACTGTTTTTT. Using reference TRBV29-1 and TRBJ1-4 for the parts outside the CDR3, the full variable domain is SAVISQKPSRDICQRGTSLTIQCQVDSQVTMMFWYRQQPGQSLTLIATANQGSEATYESGFVIDKFPISRPNLTFSTLTVSNMSPEDSSIYLCSVPSTNEKLFFGSGTQLSVL.

The V gene is TRBV28, the J gene TRBJ1-5; unclear D gene. CDR1 is MDHEN and CDR2 is SYDVKM in the germline V gene. The V end lost 7 bases, the J end lost 5 bases, and 12 bases lay between the germline ends. The CDR3 consists of 13 residues. The CDR3 sequence: CASNLVPYQPQHF. The CDR3, as DNA: TGTGCCAGCAATCTAGTCCCCTATCAGCCCCAGCATTTT.

The rearrangement links TRBV5-1 to TRBJ1-1, with 9 bases that match TRBD1. After removal of 4 bases from V and 4 bases from J, the junction contained 8 bases not matched to a gene. This CDR3 is built from 15 residues. Germline loops: CDR1 SGHRS, CDR2 YFSETQ. The CDR3 nucleotides read TGCGCCAGCAGCACAAGACCGGGACAGGGCACTGAAGCTTTCTTT. Translating it yields CASSTRPGQGTEAFF.

This rearrangement joins TRBV7-9 to TRBJ2-1, with D unclear. Germline CDR1 reads SEHNR; CDR2 reads FQNEAQ (reference sequence). There are 13 residues in the CDR3. The ends were cut back, 6 bases at V and 6 bases at J, with 12 bases in the middle. The CDR3: CASSGKDRNEQFF. The DNA for the CDR3 is TGTGCCAGCAGTGGAAAGGATCGCAATGAGCAGTTCTTC.

The chain joins TRBV6-1 to TRBJ2-7; tentatively, D is TRBD1 (6 bases). From germline, CDR1 is MNHNS and CDR2 SASEGT. The V gene lost 2 bases and the J gene lost 7 bases, with 12 bases spanning the gap. The CDR3 loop spans 13 amino acids. The CDR3 nucleotides are TGTGCCAGCAGTGAAATCGGGACACGGGAGCAGTACTTC. Protein: CASSEIGTREQYF.

This clone has at least ten counts. The chain couples TRBV6-6 to TRBJ2-7, with TRBD2 identical over 7 bases. The CDR3 runs 16 residues. The J segment lost 1 base and the V segment lost 6 bases, leaving 12 bases of the junction unmatched. CDR1 and CDR2 (germline): MNHNY, SVGAGI (reference sequence). The chain's CDR3 is CASRKASGEGSYEQYF. Written as DNA, the CDR3 is TGTGCCAGCAGGAAGGCTAGCGGAGAAGGGTCCTACGAGCAGTACTTC.

This rearrangement joins TRBV4-1 to TRBJ2-7, with a tentative D call TRBD1 (6 bases). Trimming pared 4 bases from V and 2 bases from J, leaving 15 bases between. This CDR3 is 15 amino acids long. The V gene's germline CDR1 is MGHRA and CDR2 YSYEKL. CDR3 amino acids: CASSRVGTLPYEQYF. DNA for the CDR3: TGCGCCAGCAGCCGAGTGGGGACACTCCCCTACGAGCAGTACTTC.

This clone was recorded once. This chain uses TRBV6-1 with TRBJ2-1; D unclear. V lost 2 bases and J 5 bases, leaving 10 bases between the germline ends. The CDR3 is made up of 14 amino acids. Germline-derived CDR1 and CDR2 are MNHNS and SASEGT. In DNA form, the CDR3 reads TGTGCCAGCAGTGAAATCGGACGGAACAATGAGCAGTTCTTC. Translating it yields CASSEIGRNNEQFF.

V gene TRBV6-1 combines with J gene TRBJ2-7; D not resolved. The V end lost 8 bases, the J end lost 5 bases, and 13 bases lay between the germline ends. The CDR3 length is 12 residues. Germline V gene lookup returns CDR1 MNHNS and CDR2 SASEGT. The CDR3, as DNA: TGTGCCAGCGGGCCCAGGCTCAACGAGCAGTACTTC. This gives the protein CASGPRLNEQYF.

The V gene is TRBV7-6, the J gene TRBJ2-2, with 10 bases aligning to TRBD2. Germline-derived CDR1 and CDR2 are SGHVS and FNYEAQ. V was clipped by 1 base and J by 7 bases; unmatched bases: 6. The CDR3 has 16 residues. The CDR3 here is CASSLGAGGPVGELFF. CDR3 DNA sequence: TGTGCCAGCAGCTTAGGAGCGGGAGGGCCTGTCGGGGAGCTGTTTTTT.

The chain is built from TRBV9 and TRBJ2-7; D is uncertain. V was clipped by 4 bases and J by 2 bases, with 13 bases between them. Germline V gene sequence: CDR1 SGDLS, CDR2 YYNGEE. The CDR3 contains 14 residues. As DNA, the CDR3 is TGTGCCAGCAGCCTCACCCTGACGGCCTACGAGCAGTACTTC. This translates into CASSLTLTAYEQYF.

The chain has TRBV11-1 and TRBJ2-1, with unresolved D. With 3 bases removed from V and 7 bases from J, the gap between germline ends came to 4 bases. CDR3 length equals 11 residues. Per the germline V gene, CDR1 is SGHAT and CDR2 is FQDESV (reference sequence). CDR3 sequence: CASSFYNEQFF. CDR3 DNA: TGTGCCAGCAGCTTCTATAATGAGCAGTTCTTC.

This clone is a singleton in its sample. V gene TRBV28 combines with J gene TRBJ1-1; D gene uncertain. This CDR3 region has 16 residues. The V gene's germline CDR1 is MDHEN and CDR2 SYDVKM. V was cut by 7 bases and J by 1 base, with 19 bases left in between. The CDR3 sequence is CASTHRRRGGNTEAFF. CDR3 DNA sequence: TGTGCCAGCACCCATCGGAGGCGGGGAGGGAACACTGAAGCTTTCTTT.

The chain's CDR3 is CASSQGFSDEQFF. The CDR3 DNA is TGTGCCAGCAGTCAGGGATTTAGTGATGAGCAGTTCTTC. This sequence joins TRBV6-5 and TRBJ2-1; D is possibly TRBD1 (5 bases). V dropped 5 bases and J dropped 8 bases, with 13 bases sitting between them. The CDR3 is 13 residues long. Germline CDR1 reads MNHEY; CDR2 reads SVGAGI.

This clone was counted a single time. This sequence joins TRBV14 and TRBJ2-1; D is possibly TRBD1 or TRBD2 (5 bases each). The ends were cut back, 2 bases at V and 3 bases at J, with 11 bases in the middle. Germline V gene data show CDR1 as SGHDN and CDR2 as FVKESK. This CDR3 contains 15 residues. The CDR3 DNA follows: TGTGCCAGCAGCCAAAATTGGGGACGCTACAATGAGCAGTTCTTC. It codes for CASSQNWGRYNEQFF.